This TCR beta chain comes out of a study of glioma-infiltrating T cells (dated by TCRdb to about 2016). For the wider study: TCR alpha- and beta-chain repertoires were sequenced from glioma tissue, non-neoplastic brain tissue and matched peripheral blood mononuclear cells. To measure divergence between tissue and blood T-cell populations, each tissue-infiltrating repertoire was compared with the peripheral blood repertoire of the same patient. The paired cohort was made up of three low-grade glioma patients, several primary glioblastoma patients and three non-glioma patients who contributed non-neoplastic brain tissue.

The iRepertoire nested amplicon-rescue multiplex PCR (arm-PCR) platform was used to amplify TCR alpha and beta CDR3 regions from RNA. The input for one-step reverse transcription and amplification was 100-400 ng of tissue mRNA or PBMC total RNA. Following bead purification, Illumina adapters were added through a secondary multiplex PCR, and the libraries were then gel-purified between 200 and 400 bp. Libraries carried internal 6-nucleotide barcodes used for demultiplexing. Sequencing of the libraries was done on an Illumina MiSeq using 2x220 or 2x250 nucleotide paired-end reads. The paper's processing steps were these. FLASH 1.2.11 was used to merge paired reads, and BWA-MEM then aligned the reads to the GRCh37 human genome before TRA and TRB reads were extracted. For V and J assignment, an IMGT-derived reference of cassette sequences and CDR3 motifs that included pseudogenes was used. Reads were translated in three frames, and productive CDR3s were defined by a C…FGXG motif without stop codons. A clonotype was defined as a unique combination of a V-J cassette pair and a CDR3 amino acid sequence. Reads were filtered by Hamming distance, thresholded by each sample's sequence error rate in mapped regions. TCRdb cleaned the public reads at Q25 with fastp, built clones with MiXCR and kept in-frame beta chains. Every distinct CDR3 protein forms one entry, paired with its most common genes and DNA. TCRdb assigned the V and J calls; the authors' analysis was not used. Across this sample there are some 180,000 distinct CDR3 sequences, with 32% seen only once. About 19% of the sample is taken by the ten largest.

General conclusions and limits of the study: Group comparisons were based on small numbers of patients: three non-neoplastic, three low-grade glioma and several glioblastoma patients. VJ-independent divergence between tissue and blood was lower than expected in non-neoplastic patients but higher than expected in all gliomas, particularly low-grade gliomas. Very few CDR3 sequences were found to be shared between tissue and blood, and this scarcity was attributed to high CDR3 diversity and limited sampling.

There are many counts of this clonotype. Its antigen specificity is not known. One base away there is no much larger clone; base qualities are not given. The TCR comes from a human donor with low-grade glioma or glioblastoma, undergoing nonglioma brain surgery, or in good health (not recorded which). Material for sequencing was glioma tissue, nonneoplastic brain tissue, or PBMCs (not recorded which).

The CDR3 amino acid sequence is: CASSNRDHTQYF. The sequenced DNA: TGTGCCAGCAGCAACCGGGATCATACGCAGTATTTT. The chain couples TRBV11-2 to TRBJ2-3; tentative D gene TRBD2, with 5 bases matching. Including the terminal cysteine and phenylalanine, the CDR3 comprises 12 residues. The entry retains the CDR3 DNA only, 36 bases that are in frame from base 1. Reading the germline V gene gives CDR1 SGHAT and CDR2 FQNNGV. Deletion took 5 bases off V and 7 bases off J, with a span of 10 bases between the germline ends.